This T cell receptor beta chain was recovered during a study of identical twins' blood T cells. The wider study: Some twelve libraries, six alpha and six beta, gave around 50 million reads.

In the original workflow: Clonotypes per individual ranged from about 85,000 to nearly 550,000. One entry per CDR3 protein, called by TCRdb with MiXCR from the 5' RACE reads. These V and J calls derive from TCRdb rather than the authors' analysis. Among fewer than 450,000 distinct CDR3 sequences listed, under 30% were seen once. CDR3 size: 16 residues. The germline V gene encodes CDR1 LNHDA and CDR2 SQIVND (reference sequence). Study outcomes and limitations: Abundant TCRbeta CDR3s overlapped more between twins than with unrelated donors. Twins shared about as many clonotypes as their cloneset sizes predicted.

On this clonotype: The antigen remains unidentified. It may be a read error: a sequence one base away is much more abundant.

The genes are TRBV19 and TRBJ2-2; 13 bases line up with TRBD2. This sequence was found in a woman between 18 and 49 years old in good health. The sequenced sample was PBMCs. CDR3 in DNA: TGTGCCAGTAGTATTTGGACTAGCGGGAGAACCGGGGATCTGTTTTTT. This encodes CASSIWTSGRTGDLFF.